This TCR beta chain comes out of a study of T cell responses to AZD1222 COVID-19 vaccine. Across the whole study: Combined were second doses at about 4 or about 12 weeks. Study-wide results and caveats: CD4 TCRs linked to vaccination spanned spike, dominating at 160-218 and 743-854. Only six people who got AZD1222 tested seropositive at baseline. In a largely white British group with more females than males, clonal diversity was possibly underestimated.

The V gene end was trimmed by 5 bases and the J gene end by 6 bases; junction bases not matched to a gene: 7. CDR1 is SGHAT, CDR2 FQDESV, per germline (reference sequence). The CDR3 runs 15 residues. In the case of this clone: Its antigen remains unknown.

Using immunoSEQ multiplex PCR, the repertoire was profiled, and TCRdb retains in-frame clones only, with some absent. The repertoire holds around 150,000 clones, roughly 90% seen once, with 1.5% to 2% in the top ten. The chain recombines TRBV11-1 with TRBJ2-1, with 10 bases fitting TRBD2. This clonotype originated in an adult in good health. The sequencing used peripheral blood, collected on day 0 of AZD1222 vaccination. The CDR3 protein is CASSPTSGDTNEQFF. Written as DNA, the CDR3 is TGTGCCAGCAGCCCTACTAGCGGGGACACCAATGAGCAGTTCTTC.